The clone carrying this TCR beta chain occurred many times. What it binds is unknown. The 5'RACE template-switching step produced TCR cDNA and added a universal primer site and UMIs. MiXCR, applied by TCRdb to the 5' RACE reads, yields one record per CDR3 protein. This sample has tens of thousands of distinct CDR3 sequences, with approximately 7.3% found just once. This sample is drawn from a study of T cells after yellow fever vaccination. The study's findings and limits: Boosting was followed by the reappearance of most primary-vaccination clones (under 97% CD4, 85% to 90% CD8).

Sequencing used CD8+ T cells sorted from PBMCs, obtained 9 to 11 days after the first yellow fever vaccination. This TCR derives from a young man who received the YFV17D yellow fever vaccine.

The DNA of the CDR3 is TGTGCCACCAGCCCAAGGGGAGGGGGGGCAGGTGAGCAGTTCTTC. Translation: CATSPRGGGAGEQFF. V usage is TRBV15 and J usage is TRBJ2-1, with D possibly being TRBD2 (7 bases). This CDR3 has 15 residues. Germline V CDR1 and CDR2: LNHNV, YYDKDF (reference sequence). The V gene lost 5 bases and the J gene lost 9 bases, with 20 bases spanning the gap.